One and the same sample provided the 14 T cell receptor beta chains below, sequenced in a study of blood T cell dynamics during melanoma immunotherapy. Here immunoSEQ multiplex PCR was the method, and the copy in TCRdb shows in-frame clones only, minus some. The sample carries about 7,600 clones, more than 70% recorded once. The sample's time point: week 3, after first cycle of checkpoint inhibitor. Here the sequenced sample was blood, taken from a patient treated with checkpoint blockade. The receptor set was obtained from a human donor with melanoma.

The chain couples TRBV30 to TRBJ1-3, with D possibly matching TRBD1 (5 bases). The CDR3 runs to 13 residues. The V gene's germline CDR1 is GTSNPN and CDR2 SVGIG (reference sequence). The germline V and J ends were trimmed by 2 bases and 4 bases, with 9 bases remaining between them. DNA for the CDR3: TGTGCCTGGAGTATTAGGGGAGGAAACACCATATATTTT. Translation: CAWSIRGGNTIYF. Using reference TRBV30 and TRBJ1-3 for the parts outside the CDR3, the full variable domain is SQTIHQWPATLVQPVGSPLSLECTVEGTSNPNLYWYRQAAGRGLQLLFYSVGIGQISSEVPQNLSASRPQDRQFILSSKKLLLSDSGFYLCAWSIRGGNTIYFGEGSWLTVV.

The chain carries TRBV5-1 and TRBJ2-1; D is uncertain. Trimming cost V 5 bases and J 2 bases, with 14 bases left between them. CDR3 length: 15 residues. Germline V gene data show CDR1 as SGHRS and CDR2 as YFSETQ. The CDR3 sequence is CASREGPPAYNEQFF. As DNA, the CDR3 is TGCGCCAGCAGGGAAGGGCCCCCAGCCTACAATGAGCAGTTCTTC.

The chain carries TRBV2 and TRBJ2-5, with 10 nucleotides matching TRBD2. Trimming at V came to 2 bases and at J to 2 bases, leaving 11 bases not matched to a gene. The CDR3 is 18 amino acids. The germline CDR1 and CDR2 sequences are SNHLY and FYNNEI. CDR3 DNA: TGTGCCAGCAGTGAATTGCTAGCGGGGGCCGGGGGACAAGAGACCCAGTACTTC. Its translation is CASSELLAGAGGQETQYF.

The chain couples TRBV7-9 to TRBJ2-5; 11 bases map to TRBD2. The better agreement between TRBJ2-7 and the DNA end casts doubt on the J call. Germline V gene data show CDR1 as SEHNR and CDR2 as FQNEAQ (reference sequence). This CDR3 is built from 15 residues. The CDR3 region is CASSGSGGASYEQYF. In DNA, the CDR3 is TGTGCCAGCAGCGGTAGCGGGGGGGCCTCCTACGAGCAGTACTTC.

This chain joins TRBV7-9 and TRBJ1-2; D may be TRBD1 (5 bases). The CDR3 runs to 14 residues. Trimming took off 4 bases at V and 8 bases at J, with 17 bases between the two ends. Germline CDR1 and CDR2: SEHNR and FQNEAQ (reference sequence). CDR3 DNA: TGTGCCAGCAGCTCCGGTGCAGGGAGGGTCGGCTACACCTTC. Translation: CASSSGAGRVGYTF.

The chain recombines TRBV6-5 with TRBJ2-3; D is perhaps TRBD2 (5 bases). The V end was cut by 5 bases, the J end by 2 bases, with 11 bases between. This CDR3 is 14 amino acids long. CDR1 and CDR2 (germline): MNHEY, SVGAGI. CDR3 amino acids: CASSHGLVTDTQYF. The CDR3 DNA is TGTGCCAGCAGTCATGGACTCGTCACAGATACGCAGTATTTT.

The V and J genes are TRBV9 and TRBJ1-6; 10 nucleotides align to TRBD1. V dropped 3 bases and J dropped 10; count of bases not matched to a gene: 10. The CDR3 loop spans 16 amino acids. Germline CDR1 SGDLS, CDR2 YYNGEE. The CDR3 region has the DNA TGTGCCAGCAGCGCCCGCGCGACAGGGGGCAACTCACCCCTCCACTTT. Translated, it gives CASSARATGGNSPLHF.

The chain has TRBV18 and TRBJ1-3; D is ambiguous. CDR3 length: 15 amino acids. Germline V gene data show CDR1 as KGHSH and CDR2 as LQKENI. The V gene lost 1 base and the J gene lost 0 bases, with 7 bases spanning the gap. The CDR3 spells CASSPRTVSGNTIYF. DNA for the CDR3: TGTGCCAGCTCACCACGGACGGTCTCTGGAAACACCATATATTTT.

The V and J genes are TRBV9 and TRBJ2-5; TRBD1 matches at 10 bases. The germline CDR1 and CDR2 sequences are SGDLS and YYNGEE. Trimming cost V 0 bases and J 3 bases; bases outside gene matches: 2. The CDR3 sequence is 15 residues long. The CDR3 coding sequence is TGTGCCAGCAGCGTAGATGGGACAGGGGAAGAGACCCAGTACTTC. Its protein is CASSVDGTGEETQYF.

The genes are TRBV15 and TRBJ1-2, with a weak D call TRBD1 (6 bases). Trimming stripped 0 bases from V and 8 bases from J, with 13 bases between. The CDR3 has 14 residues. Germline loops: CDR1 LNHNV, CDR2 YYDKDF (reference sequence). The CDR3 here is CATSRDRGVGGYTF. The CDR3, as DNA: TGTGCCACCAGCAGAGATAGGGGGGTGGGCGGCTACACCTTC.

The V and J genes are TRBV5-1 and TRBJ1-1; maybe TRBD1 (6 bases). This CDR3 is built from 16 residues. Germline CDR1 and CDR2: SGHRS and YFSETQ. The V gene lost 8 bases and the J gene lost 3 bases, with 23 bases spanning the gap. CDR3 in amino acids: CASTSGTFSRYTEAFF. The CDR3 DNA sequence: TGCGCCAGTACCTCGGGGACATTCTCACGATACACTGAAGCTTTCTTT.

The rearrangement links TRBV28 to TRBJ1-2, with D tentatively TRBD1 (6 bases). The CDR3 runs 16 residues. Germline CDR1 MDHEN, CDR2 SYDVKM. With 1 base removed from V and 6 bases from J, the gap between germline ends came to 18 bases. The CDR3: CASSLFLGAAIDGYTF. The DNA of the CDR3 is TGTGCCAGCAGTTTATTTTTGGGGGCGGCTATCGATGGCTACACCTTC.

This chain uses TRBV10-1 with TRBJ2-1; no clear D gene. The CDR3 is 14 amino acids. Trimming shortened V by 3 bases and J by 4 bases, and 10 bases separated the two germline ends. Germline V gene sequence: CDR1 WNHNN, CDR2 SYGVQD (reference sequence). The CDR3 reads CASSDPGRYNEQFF. The CDR3 DNA reads TGCGCCAGCAGTGACCCTGGACGGTACAATGAGCAGTTCTTC.

This clone was observed a few times. The chain joins TRBV4-1 to TRBJ1-2; 10 bases fit TRBD1. J gave up 5 bases and V 6 bases, and 3 bases lay outside the gene matches. CDR1 and CDR2 from the germline V gene are MGHRA and YSYEKL. The CDR3 is 13 residues long. The CDR3 is CASRPGQGYGYTF. CDR3 DNA sequence: TGCGCCAGCAGGCCGGGACAGGGGTATGGCTACACCTTC.